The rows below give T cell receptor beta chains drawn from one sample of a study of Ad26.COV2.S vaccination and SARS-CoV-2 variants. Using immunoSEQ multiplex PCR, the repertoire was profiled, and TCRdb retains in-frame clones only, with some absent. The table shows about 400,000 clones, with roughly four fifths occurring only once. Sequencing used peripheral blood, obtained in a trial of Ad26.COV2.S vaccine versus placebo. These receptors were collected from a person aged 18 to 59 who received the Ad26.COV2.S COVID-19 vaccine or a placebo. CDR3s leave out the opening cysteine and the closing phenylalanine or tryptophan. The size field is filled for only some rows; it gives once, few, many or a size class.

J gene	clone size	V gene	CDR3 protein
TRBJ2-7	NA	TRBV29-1	SVGDSPTYEQY
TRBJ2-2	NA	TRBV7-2	ASSLRNVAGELF
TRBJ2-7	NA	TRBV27	ASSLGQHYEQY
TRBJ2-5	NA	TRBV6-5	ASSTPGVRETQY
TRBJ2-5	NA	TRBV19	ATKKGALSRETQY
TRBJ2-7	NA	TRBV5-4	ASSQGRNYEQY
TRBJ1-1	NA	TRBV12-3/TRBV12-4	ASSLNQQWEAF
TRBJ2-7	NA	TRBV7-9	ASSQGVYEQY
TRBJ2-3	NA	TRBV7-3	ASSSSSTDTQY
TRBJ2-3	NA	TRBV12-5	ASGPSVLGSGDTQY
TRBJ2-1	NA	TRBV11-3	ASSLGLVSEQF
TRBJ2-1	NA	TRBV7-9	ASSYLWGVGYNEQF
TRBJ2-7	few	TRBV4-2	ASSPSERGSSYEQY
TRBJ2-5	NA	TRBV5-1	ASSLRTTQETQY
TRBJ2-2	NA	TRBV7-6	ASSLPTRVTGELF
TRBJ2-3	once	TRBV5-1	ASSLRAGGTPADTQY
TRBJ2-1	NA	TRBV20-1	SANYYNEQF
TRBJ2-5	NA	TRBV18	ASSPGSARETQY
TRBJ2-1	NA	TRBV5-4	ASSPGGGGKSEQF
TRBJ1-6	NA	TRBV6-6	ASRPGTGVNSPLH
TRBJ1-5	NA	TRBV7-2	ASNAIYGESQH
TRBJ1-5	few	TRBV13	ASSFRNDQPQH
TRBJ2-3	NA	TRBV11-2	ASSLILRTDTQY
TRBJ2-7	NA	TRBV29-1	SVRGRVFKGSYEQY
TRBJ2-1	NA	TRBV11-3	ASSLTGRGRSYNEQF
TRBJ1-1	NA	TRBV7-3	ASSLYGGEAF
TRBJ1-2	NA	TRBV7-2	ASSLTGPSNYGYT
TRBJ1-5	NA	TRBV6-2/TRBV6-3	ASSYDSYQPQH
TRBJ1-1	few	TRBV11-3	ASSLVPTLEAF
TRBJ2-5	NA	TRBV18	ASSPVQGARETQY
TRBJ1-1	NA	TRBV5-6	ASTGIGGWTEAF
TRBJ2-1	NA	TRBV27	ASSTHRGRYYNEQF
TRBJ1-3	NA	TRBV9	ASSVGWSSGNTIY
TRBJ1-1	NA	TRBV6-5	ASSSTQAGDTEAF
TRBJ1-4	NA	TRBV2	ASSIYEKLF
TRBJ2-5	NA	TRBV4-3	ASSQGRLRGTQY
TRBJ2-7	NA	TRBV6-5	ASSYSGLYEQY
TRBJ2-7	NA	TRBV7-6	ASSLGEFYEQY
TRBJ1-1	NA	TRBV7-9	ASSLESDTEAF
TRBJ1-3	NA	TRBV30	AWSWGNTIY
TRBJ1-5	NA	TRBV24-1	ATSDSRGGNQPQH
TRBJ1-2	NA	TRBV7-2	ASSLAVGISYGYT
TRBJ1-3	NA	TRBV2	ASSLGPGNTIY
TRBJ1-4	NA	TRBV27	ASSPQGFNEKLF
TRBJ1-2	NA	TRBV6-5	ASSPQGSYGYT
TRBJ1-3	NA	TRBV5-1	ASSTWDTGSGNTIY
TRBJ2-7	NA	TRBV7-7	ASSPGGGYEQY
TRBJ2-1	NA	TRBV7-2	ASSLVEGREQF
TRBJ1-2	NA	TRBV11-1	ASGGADNYGYT
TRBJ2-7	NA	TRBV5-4	ASNRVGSSYEQY
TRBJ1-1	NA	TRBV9	ASSVVLENTEAF
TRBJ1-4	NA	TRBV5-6	ASRFPEPTGTTNEKLF
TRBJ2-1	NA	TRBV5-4	ASSLDKNYNEQF
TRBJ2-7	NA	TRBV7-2	ASSLGQYYEQY
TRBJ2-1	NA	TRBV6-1	ASSAGQVSSYNEQF
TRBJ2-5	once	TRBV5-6	ASSLRHVPETQY
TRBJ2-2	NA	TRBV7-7	ASSLGLSQGELF
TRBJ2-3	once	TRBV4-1	ASSQGFTRSLWDTQY
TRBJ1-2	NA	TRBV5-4	ASSPDRNYGYT
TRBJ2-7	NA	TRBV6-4	ASSDRGSGGAQDEQY